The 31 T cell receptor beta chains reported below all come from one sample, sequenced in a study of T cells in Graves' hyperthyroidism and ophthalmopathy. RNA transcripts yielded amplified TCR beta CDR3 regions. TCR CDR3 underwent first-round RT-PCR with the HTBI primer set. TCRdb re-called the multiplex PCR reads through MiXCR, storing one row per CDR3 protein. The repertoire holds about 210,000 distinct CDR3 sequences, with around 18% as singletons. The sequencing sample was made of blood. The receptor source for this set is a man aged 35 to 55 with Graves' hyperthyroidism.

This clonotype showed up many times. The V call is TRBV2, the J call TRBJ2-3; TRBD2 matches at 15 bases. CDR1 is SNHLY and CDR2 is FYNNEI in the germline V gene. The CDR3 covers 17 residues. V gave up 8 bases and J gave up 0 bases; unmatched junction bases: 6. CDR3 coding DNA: TGTGCCAGCGGACTAGCGGGGGGGCACTTGAGCACAGATACGCAGTATTTT. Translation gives CASGLAGGHLSTDTQYF.

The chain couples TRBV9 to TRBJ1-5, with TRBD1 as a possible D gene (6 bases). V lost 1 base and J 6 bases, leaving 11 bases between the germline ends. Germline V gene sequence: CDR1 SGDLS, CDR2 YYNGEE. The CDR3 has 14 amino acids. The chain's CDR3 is CASSVQGGGQPQHF. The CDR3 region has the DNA TGTGCCAGCAGCGTACAAGGGGGTGGTCAGCCCCAGCATTTT.

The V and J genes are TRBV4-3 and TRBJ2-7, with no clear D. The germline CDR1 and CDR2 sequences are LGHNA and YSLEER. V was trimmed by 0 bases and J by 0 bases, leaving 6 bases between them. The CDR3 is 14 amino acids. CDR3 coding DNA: TGCGCCAGCAGCCAAGAAAACGACTCCTACGAGCAGTACTTC. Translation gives CASSQENDSYEQYF.

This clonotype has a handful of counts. Written as DNA, the CDR3 is TGTGCCAGCAGCGTTCCTAGCGGGGGGGCGGCGAACACCGGGGAGCTGTTTTTT. This sequence encodes CASSVPSGGAANTGELFF. J is TRBJ2-2 and V is TRBV9; 12 bases align to TRBD2. CDR3 length: 18 amino acids. After removal of 2 bases from V and 0 bases from J, the junction contained 5 bases not matched to a gene. The germline V gene encodes CDR1 SGDLS and CDR2 YYNGEE.

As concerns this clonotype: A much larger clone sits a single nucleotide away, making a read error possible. The CDR3: CSGDRGGTGEPFF. The CDR3, as DNA: TGCAGCGGCGACAGGGGCGGGACCGGGGAGCCGTTTTTT. The rearrangement joins TRBV29-1 to TRBJ2-2; 8 positions match TRBD1. The CDR3 is 13 residues long. The germline gives CDR1 SQVTM, CDR2 ANQGSEA.

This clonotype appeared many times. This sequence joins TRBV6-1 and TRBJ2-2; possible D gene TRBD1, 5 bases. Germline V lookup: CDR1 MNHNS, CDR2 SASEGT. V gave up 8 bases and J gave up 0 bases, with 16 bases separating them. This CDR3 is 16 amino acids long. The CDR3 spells CASAEDRQPNTGELFF. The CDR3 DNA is TGTGCCAGCGCCGAGGACCGACAGCCGAACACCGGGGAGCTGTTTTTT.

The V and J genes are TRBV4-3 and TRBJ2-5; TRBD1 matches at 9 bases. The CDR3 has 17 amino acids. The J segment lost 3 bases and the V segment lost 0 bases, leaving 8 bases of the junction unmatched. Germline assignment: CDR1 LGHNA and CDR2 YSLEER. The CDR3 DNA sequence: TGCGCCAGCAGCCAAGATGGGTCGAGACAGGGGGAAGAGACCCAGTACTTC. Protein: CASSQDGSRQGEETQYF.

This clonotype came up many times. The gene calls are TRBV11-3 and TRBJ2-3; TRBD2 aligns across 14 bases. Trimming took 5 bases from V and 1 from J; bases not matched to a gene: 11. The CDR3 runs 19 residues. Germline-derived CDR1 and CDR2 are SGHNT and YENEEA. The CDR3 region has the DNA TGTGCCAGCAGCCTGGGACTAGCGGGAGCGGCGGGGCGCACAGATACGCAGTATTTT. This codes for CASSLGLAGAAGRTDTQYF.

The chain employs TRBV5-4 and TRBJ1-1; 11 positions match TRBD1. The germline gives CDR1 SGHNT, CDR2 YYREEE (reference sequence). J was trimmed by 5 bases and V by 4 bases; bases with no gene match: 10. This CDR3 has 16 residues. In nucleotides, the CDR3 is TGTGCCAGCAGCCAAGGACCGGGACAGGGGGGAACTGAAGCTTTCTTT. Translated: CASSQGPGQGGTEAFF.

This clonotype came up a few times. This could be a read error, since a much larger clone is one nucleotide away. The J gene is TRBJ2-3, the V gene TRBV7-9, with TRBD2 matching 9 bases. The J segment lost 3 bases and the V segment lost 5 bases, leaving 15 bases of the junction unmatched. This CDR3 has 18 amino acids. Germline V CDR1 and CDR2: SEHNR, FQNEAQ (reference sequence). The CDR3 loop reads CASSPSGRAGGLTDTQYF. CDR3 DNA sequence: TGTGCCAGCAGCCCTAGCGGCCGGGCGGGGGGGCTAACAGATACGCAGTATTTT.

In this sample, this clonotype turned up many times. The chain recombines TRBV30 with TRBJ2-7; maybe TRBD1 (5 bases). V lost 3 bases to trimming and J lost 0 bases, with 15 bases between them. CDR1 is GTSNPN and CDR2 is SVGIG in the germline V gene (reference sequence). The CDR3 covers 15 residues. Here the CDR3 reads CAWRINRYTSYEQYF. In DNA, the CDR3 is TGTGCCTGGAGGATAAACAGGTACACCTCCTACGAGCAGTACTTC.

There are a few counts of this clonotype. CDR3 loop: CASSSGNNEKLFF. CDR3 DNA sequence: TGTGCCAGCAGTTCGGGGAATAATGAAAAACTGTTTTTT. The chain recombines TRBV27 with TRBJ1-4; D unclear. The germline V gene encodes CDR1 MNHEY and CDR2 SMNVEV (reference sequence). This CDR3 region has 13 residues. Trimming took off 4 bases at V and 4 bases at J, with 7 bases between the two ends.

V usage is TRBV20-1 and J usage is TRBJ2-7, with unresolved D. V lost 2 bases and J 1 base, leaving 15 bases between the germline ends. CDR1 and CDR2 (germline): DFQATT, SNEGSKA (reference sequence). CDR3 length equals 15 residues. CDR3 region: CSARQDPEPSYEQYF. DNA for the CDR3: TGCAGTGCTAGACAGGACCCGGAGCCGTCCTACGAGCAGTACTTC.

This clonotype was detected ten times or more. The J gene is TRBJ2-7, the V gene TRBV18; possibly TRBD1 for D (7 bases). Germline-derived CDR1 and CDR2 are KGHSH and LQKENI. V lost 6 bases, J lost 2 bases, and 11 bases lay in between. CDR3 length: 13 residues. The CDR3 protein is CASSDRRAYEQYF. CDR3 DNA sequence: TGTGCCAGCTCGGACAGGAGGGCCTACGAGCAGTACTTC.

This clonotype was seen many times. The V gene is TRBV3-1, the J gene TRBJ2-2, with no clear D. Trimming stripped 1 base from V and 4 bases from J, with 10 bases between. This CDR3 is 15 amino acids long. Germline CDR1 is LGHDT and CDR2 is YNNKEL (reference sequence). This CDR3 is CASSQVSGVTGELFF. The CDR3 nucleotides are TGTGCCAGCAGCCAAGTTTCAGGAGTCACCGGGGAGCTGTTTTTT.

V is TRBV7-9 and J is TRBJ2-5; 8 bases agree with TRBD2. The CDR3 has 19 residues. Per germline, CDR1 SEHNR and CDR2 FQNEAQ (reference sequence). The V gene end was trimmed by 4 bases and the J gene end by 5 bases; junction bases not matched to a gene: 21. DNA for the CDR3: TGTGCCAGCAGCTCTCCCCGAGGGACTGGCGGGGGGAGTAGGGAGACCCAGTACTTC. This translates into CASSSPRGTGGGSRETQYF.

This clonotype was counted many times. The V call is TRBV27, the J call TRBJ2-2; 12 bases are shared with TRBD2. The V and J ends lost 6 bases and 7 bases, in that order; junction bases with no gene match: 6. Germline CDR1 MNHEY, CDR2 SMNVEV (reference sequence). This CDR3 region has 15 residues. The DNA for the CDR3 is TGTGCCAGCAGGCGACTAGCGGGGGTGGGCGGGGAGCTGTTTTTT. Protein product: CASRRLAGVGGELFF.

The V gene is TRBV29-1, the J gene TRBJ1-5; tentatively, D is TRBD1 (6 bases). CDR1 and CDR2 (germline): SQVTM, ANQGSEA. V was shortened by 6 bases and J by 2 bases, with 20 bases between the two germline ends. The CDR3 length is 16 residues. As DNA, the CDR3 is TGCAGCGTCGTCAGCGGGGGGCTGGGGGGCAATCAGCCCCAGCATTTT. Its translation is CSVVSGGLGGNQPQHF.

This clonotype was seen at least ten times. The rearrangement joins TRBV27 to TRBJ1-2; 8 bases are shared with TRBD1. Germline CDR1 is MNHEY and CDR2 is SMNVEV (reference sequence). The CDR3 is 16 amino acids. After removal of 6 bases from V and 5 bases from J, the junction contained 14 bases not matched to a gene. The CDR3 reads CASSLRGVQGAYGYTF. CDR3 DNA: TGTGCCAGCAGCCTGAGGGGGGTTCAGGGGGCATATGGCTACACCTTC.

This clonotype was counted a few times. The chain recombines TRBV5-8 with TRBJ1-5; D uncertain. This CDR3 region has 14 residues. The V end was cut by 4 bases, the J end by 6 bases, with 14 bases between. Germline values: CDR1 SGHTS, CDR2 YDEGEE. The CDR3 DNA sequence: TGTGCCAGCAGCCCGGGCCCCCGGGGTCAGCCCCAGCATTTT. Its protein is CASSPGPRGQPQHF.

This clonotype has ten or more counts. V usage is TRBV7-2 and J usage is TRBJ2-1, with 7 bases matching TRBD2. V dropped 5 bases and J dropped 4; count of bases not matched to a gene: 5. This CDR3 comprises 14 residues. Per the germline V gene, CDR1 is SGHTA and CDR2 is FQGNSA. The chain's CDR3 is CASSRDYRYNEQFF. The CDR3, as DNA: TGTGCCAGCAGCCGGGACTACCGATACAATGAGCAGTTCTTC.

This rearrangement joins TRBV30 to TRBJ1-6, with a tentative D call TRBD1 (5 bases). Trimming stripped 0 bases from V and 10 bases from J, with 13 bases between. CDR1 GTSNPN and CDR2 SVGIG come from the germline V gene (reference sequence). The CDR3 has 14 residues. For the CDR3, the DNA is TGTGCCTGGAGTGTTAAAGGGGCCACATCACCCCTCCACTTT. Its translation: CAWSVKGATSPLHF. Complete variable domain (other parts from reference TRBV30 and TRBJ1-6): SQTIHQWPATLVQPVGSPLSLECTVEGTSNPNLYWYRQAAGRGLQLLFYSVGIGQISSEVPQNLSASRPQDRQFILSSKKLLLSDSGFYLCAWSVKGATSPLHFGNGTRLTVT.

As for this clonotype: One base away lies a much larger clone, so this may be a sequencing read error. The CDR3 DNA is TGTGCCAGCAGTGACGGAGCAACAAATTTAGATACGCAGTATTTT. This gives the protein CASSDGATNLDTQYF. This chain links TRBV6-2 or TRBV6-3 with TRBJ2-3, with D hard to call. The CDR3 is 15 residues long. Germline CDR1 MNHEY, CDR2 SVGEGT. With 5 bases removed from V and 5 bases from J, the gap between germline ends came to 17 bases.

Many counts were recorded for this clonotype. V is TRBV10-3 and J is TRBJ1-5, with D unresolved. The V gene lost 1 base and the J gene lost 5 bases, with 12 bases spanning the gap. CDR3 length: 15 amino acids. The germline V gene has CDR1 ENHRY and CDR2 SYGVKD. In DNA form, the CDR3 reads TGTGCCATCAGTGAGTTCGAATGGAGGGATCAGCCCCAGCATTTT. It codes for CAISEFEWRDQPQHF.

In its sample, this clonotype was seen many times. DNA of the CDR3: TGCAGTGCTGCAAACAGCTACGAGCAGTACTTC. Protein: CSAANSYEQYF. This chain joins TRBV20-1 and TRBJ2-7; no reliable D call. V gave up 5 bases and J gave up 3 bases, with 8 bases separating them. CDR1 is DFQATT, CDR2 SNEGSKA, per germline (reference sequence). CDR3 size: 11 residues.

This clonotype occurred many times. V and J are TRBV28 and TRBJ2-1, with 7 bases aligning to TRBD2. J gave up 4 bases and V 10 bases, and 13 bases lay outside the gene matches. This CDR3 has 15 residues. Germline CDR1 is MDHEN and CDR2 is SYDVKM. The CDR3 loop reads CATRLGGGEYNEQFF. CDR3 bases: TGTGCCACCAGACTTGGGGGGGGGGAATACAATGAGCAGTTCTTC. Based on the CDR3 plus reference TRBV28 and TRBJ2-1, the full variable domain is DVKVTQSSRYLVKRTGEKVFLECVQDMDHENMFWYRQDPGLGLRLIYFSYDVKMKEKGDIPEGYSVSREKKERFSLILESASTNQTSMYLCATRLGGGEYNEQFFGPGTRLTVL.

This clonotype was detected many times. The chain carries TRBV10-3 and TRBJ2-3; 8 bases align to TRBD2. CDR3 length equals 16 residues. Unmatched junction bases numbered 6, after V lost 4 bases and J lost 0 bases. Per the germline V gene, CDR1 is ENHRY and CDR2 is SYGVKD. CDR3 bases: TGTGCCATCAGTGCGGGGCGGGGGGTTAGCACAGATACGCAGTATTTT. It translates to CAISAGRGVSTDTQYF.

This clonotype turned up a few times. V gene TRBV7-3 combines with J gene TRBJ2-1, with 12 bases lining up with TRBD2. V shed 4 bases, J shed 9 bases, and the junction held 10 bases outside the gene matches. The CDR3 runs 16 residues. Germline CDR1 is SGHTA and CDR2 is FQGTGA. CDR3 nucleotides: TGTGCCAGCAGCTCCCAGCCTAGCGGGGGGGCCACTGAGCAGTTCTTC. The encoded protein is CASSSQPSGGATEQFF.

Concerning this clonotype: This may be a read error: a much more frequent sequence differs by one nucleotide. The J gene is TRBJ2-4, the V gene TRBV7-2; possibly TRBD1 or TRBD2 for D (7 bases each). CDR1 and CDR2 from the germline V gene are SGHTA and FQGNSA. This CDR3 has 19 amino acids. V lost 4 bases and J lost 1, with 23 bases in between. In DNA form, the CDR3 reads TGTGCCAGCAGCTCTTGGACAGCCAGGGGGGGAGAGGCCAAAAACATTCAGTACTTC. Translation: CASSSWTARGGEAKNIQYF.

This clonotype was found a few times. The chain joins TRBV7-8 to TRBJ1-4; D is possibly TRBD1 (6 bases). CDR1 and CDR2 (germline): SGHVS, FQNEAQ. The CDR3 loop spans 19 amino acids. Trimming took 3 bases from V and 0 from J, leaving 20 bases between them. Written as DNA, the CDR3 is TGTGCCAGCAGCTTGAACAGGGACCTTACGTATGCAACTAATGAAAAACTGTTTTTT. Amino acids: CASSLNRDLTYATNEKLFF.

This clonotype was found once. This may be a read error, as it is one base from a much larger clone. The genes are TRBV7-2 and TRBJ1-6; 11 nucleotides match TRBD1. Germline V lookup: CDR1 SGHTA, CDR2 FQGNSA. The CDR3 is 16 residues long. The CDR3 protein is CASSPGTGGRNLPLHF. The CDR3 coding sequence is TGTGCCAGCAGCCCTGGGACAGGGGGACGTAATTTACCCCTCCACTTT.